This TCR beta chain was sequenced during a study of CD8+CD57+ T cells in acquired aplastic anemia (dated by TCRdb to the late 2010s). Turning to the overall study: Extracted DNA from sorted CD4+ and CD8+ cells averaged around 3.3 ug, ranging from about 0.18 to 27.4 ug. CD8+CD57+ expansion was defined as frequency above the mean frequency observed in healthy subjects. What the work shows at the level of the full study, not this receptor alone: Patients and healthy controls showed no significant difference in CD8+ Simpson's diversity (P=0.060). Although 25 to 30 CD8+ CDR3 sequences were shared by patients and controls, these sequences appeared highly expressed in patients and within the immunodominant clones of patients.

From a lookup of the germline V gene, CDR1 and CDR2 are SGDLS and YYNGEE. Including the terminal cysteine and phenylalanine, the CDR3 comprises 14 residues. Only the CDR3 part of the read is kept: 42 bases, read in frame from the first base. V lost 1 base and J lost 1 base; the stretch between them is 5 bases long. Genomic DNA served as template for TCR beta VDJ combination and CDR3 sequence profiling. An Illumina HiSeq 2000 was the platform used for TCR repertoire sequencing. The authors' analysis ran thus. Repertoire assessment relied on Simpson's diversity index, CDR3 size and DJ length profiles, and TRBV/TRBJ rearrangement plots. Whichever DNA sequence was most abundant in the deep sequencing data was defined as the immunodominant clone. CDR3 amino acid sequences were screened for sharing across subjects and were compared with published repertoires and the VDJdb database. TCRdb itself trimmed the public reads at Q25 with fastp, ran MiXCR and retained productive beta chains. A single entry per CDR3 protein holds the most common genes and DNA from its merged rows. None of the V and J calls come from the authors' own analysis; TCRdb made them. In this sample the table shows some 150,000 distinct CDR3 sequences, 65% to 75% of which occur a single time. 40% to 60% of the sample is held by the ten biggest clonotypes.

The patients picked for sequencing were ones in whom flow cytometry had shown an expansion of CD8+CD57+ cells. Severe acquired aplastic anemia was diagnosed in all patients according to International Study of Aplastic Anemia and Agranulocytosis and Camitta criteria. No therapy had been received by the patients at the time of blood sampling. TCR repertoires of sorted CD4+ and CD8+ blood T cells from severe aplastic anemia patients and healthy subjects were deep-sequenced in the study. Patients were enrolled in the USA under clinicaltrials.gov protocols 00001620, 01623167, 00001397, 00071045, 00081523 and 00961064. Ficoll-Paque density gradient centrifugation was used to isolate peripheral blood mononuclear cells. Before DNA was extracted, CD4+ and CD8+ T cells were sorted using either FACS or magnetic beads. Comments on this clonotype: Which antigen it targets is not known. Per-base qualities were not stored, and no clone one base away is much larger.

This TCR was recovered from a human donor with aplastic anemia. Sequenced: sorted CD4+, CD8+, or CD8+CD57+ T cells (not recorded which) from PBMCs. The chain couples TRBV9 to TRBJ2-2; confidence is insufficient to name the D gene. The DNA is as follows: TGTGCCAGCAGCGTAACGGGGAACACCGGGGAGCTGTTTTTT. The translation is CASSVTGNTGELFF.